A selection of T cell receptor beta chains follows, all from one sample in a study of blood T cell repertoires in COVID-19. The table came from immunoSEQ multiplex PCR; TCRdb's copy has only in-frame clones and leaves some out. Here the sample spans 410,000 or so clones, around 91% being singletons. Source material: peripheral blood. These receptors originate from a woman in her 40s with COVID-19, enrolled during active disease. Each CDR3 is given with its conserved first and last residue. A D gene is named only where the DNA matches it firmly. Clone size is stated in some rows and not others, as once, few, many or a class when expanded.

J gene | D gene | clone size | V gene | CDR3 protein | CDR3 DNA
TRBJ2-5 | NA | NA | TRBV14 | CASSRQLQETQYF | TGTGCCAGCAGCCGACAGCTCCAAGAGACCCAGTACTTC
TRBJ2-3 | TRBD2 | NA | TRBV18 | CASSPTSGSPDTQYF | TGTGCCAGCTCCCCAACTAGCGGGAGTCCAGATACGCAGTATTTT
TRBJ2-3 | NA | NA | TRBV12-3/TRBV12-4 | CASSSVSPDTQYF | TGTGCCAGCAGTTCAGTCTCCCCAGATACGCAGTATTTT
TRBJ1-1 | NA | NA | TRBV28 | CASSLSPTEAFF | TGTGCCAGCAGTTTATCCCCTACTGAAGCTTTCTTT
TRBJ1-5 | NA | NA | TRBV27 | CASSLVGGGQPQHF | TGTGCCAGCAGTTTAGTGGGGGGAGGCCAGCCCCAGCATTTT
TRBJ2-5 | NA | NA | TRBV5-4 | CASSLGVAAYQETQYF | TGTGCCAGCAGCTTGGGGGTAGCGGCGTACCAAGAGACCCAGTACTTC
TRBJ1-5 | NA | NA | TRBV19 | CASSRTAFNQPQHF | TGTGCCAGTAGCAGGACAGCTTTCAATCAGCCCCAGCATTTT
TRBJ2-2 | TRBD1 | NA | TRBV7-3 | CASSLTGKRGTAPGELFF | TGTGCCAGCAGCTTAACGGGAAAAAGAGGGACAGCGCCCGGGGAGCTGTTTTTT
TRBJ2-1 | NA | NA | TRBV6-5 | CASRLGSSRNEQFF | TGTGCCAGCAGACTAGGTTCATCAAGGAATGAGCAGTTCTTC
TRBJ1-1 | NA | NA | TRBV3-1/TRBV3-2 | CASSPGHFNTEAFF | TGTGCCAGCAGCCCAGGACATTTTAACACTGAAGCTTTCTTT
TRBJ2-7 | NA | once | TRBV10-3 | CAISGGSGRAYEQYF | TGTGCCATCAGTGGGGGCTCGGGCCGAGCCTACGAGCAGTACTTC
TRBJ2-2 | TRBD1 | NA | TRBV28 | CASSSTLFDRENTGELFF | TGTGCCAGCAGTTCGACACTCTTCGACAGGGAAAACACCGGGGAGCTGTTTTTT
TRBJ1-2 | NA | NA | TRBV7-2 | CASSSFSGTNYGYTF | TGTGCCAGCAGTTCCTTCTCCGGGACTAACTATGGCTACACCTTC
TRBJ1-2 | TRBD1 | NA | TRBV2 | CASSEGTGGAAYGYTF | TGTGCCAGCAGTGAGGGGACAGGGGGCGCAGCCTATGGCTACACCTTC
TRBJ1-6 | TRBD1 | NA | TRBV6-5 | CASRRDRYSPLHF | TGTGCCAGCAGACGGGACAGGTATTCACCCCTCCACTTT
TRBJ1-1 | NA | NA | TRBV27 | CASSLSPDSLTMNTEAFF | TGTGCCAGCAGTTTAAGCCCGGACAGTCTAACAATGAACACTGAAGCTTTCTTT
TRBJ2-3 | TRBD1 | NA | TRBV5-8 | CASSRGLVDTQYF | TGTGCCAGCAGCAGGGGGCTGGTAGATACGCAGTATTTT
TRBJ2-1 | TRBD2 | once | TRBV4-2 | CASSREGIFSEQFF | TGTGCCAGCAGCCGGGAGGGCATTTTTTCGGAGCAGTTCTTC
TRBJ1-1 | TRBD1 | once | TRBV7-2 | CASSYRRDRGTEAFF | TGTGCCAGCAGCTACCGCCGGGACAGGGGGACTGAAGCTTTCTTT
TRBJ2-7 | TRBD2 | NA | TRBV28 | CASSLGGLAGAGQYF | TGTGCCAGCAGTTTGGGAGGACTAGCGGGAGCGGGGCAGTACTTC
TRBJ1-2 | NA | NA | TRBV3-1/TRBV3-2 | CASSPNEAGRGYTF | TGTGCCAGCAGCCCTAATGAGGCGGGGCGTGGCTACACCTTC
TRBJ1-4 | NA | once | TRBV30 | CAWSVRVRGEKLFF | TGTGCCTGGAGTGTCCGGGTTCGAGGTGAAAAACTGTTTTTT
TRBJ1-1 | NA | NA | TRBV15 | CATTSTVRDTEAFF | TGTGCCACCACTTCGACAGTACGGGACACTGAAGCTTTCTTT
TRBJ2-1 | TRBD1 | NA | TRBV28 | CASSLLDRGVGNEQFF | TGTGCCAGCAGTTTACTTGACAGGGGGGTGGGCAATGAGCAGTTCTTC
TRBJ1-4 | TRBD1 | NA | TRBV5-1 | CASSSRDSFNEKLFF | TGCGCCAGCAGCTCACGGGACAGCTTTAATGAAAAACTGTTTTTT
TRBJ1-3 | NA | NA | TRBV18 | CASSPNWDIASSGNTIYF | TGTGCCAGCTCACCAAACTGGGACATCGCTTCTTCTGGAAACACCATATATTTT
TRBJ2-4 | NA | NA | TRBV30 | CAWGHRDINIQYF | TGTGCCTGGGGGCACAGGGACATAAACATTCAGTACTTC
TRBJ2-7 | NA | NA | TRBV12-2 | CASRLATESGRRYEQYF | TGTGCAAGTCGCTTAGCGACGGAGAGCGGGAGAAGGTACGAGCAGTACTTC
TRBJ1-6 | TRBD1 | NA | TRBV19 | CAREGQNNSPLHF | TGTGCCAGAGAGGGACAGAATAATTCACCCCTCCACTTT
TRBJ1-1 | TRBD1 | few | TRBV5-1 | CASSSTQGAGTEAFF | TGCGCCAGCAGCTCAACACAGGGGGCTGGGACTGAAGCTTTCTTT
TRBJ2-5 | NA | NA | TRBV5-1 | CASSFQGPPGETQYF | TGCGCCAGCAGCTTTCAGGGCCCCCCAGGAGAGACCCAGTACTTC
TRBJ1-2 | NA | NA | TRBV28 | CASSFRSQQGYYGYTF | TGTGCCAGCAGTTTTCGGTCTCAGCAGGGGTACTATGGCTACACCTTC
TRBJ1-1 | TRBD1 | NA | TRBV30 | CACLRGPEAFF | TGTGCCTGCCTCAGGGGGCCAGAAGCTTTCTTT
TRBJ2-1 | TRBD2 | NA | TRBV3-1/TRBV3-2 | CASSQRLADTYNEQFF | TGTGCCAGCAGCCAACGGCTAGCGGACACCTACAATGAGCAGTTCTTC
TRBJ1-1 | NA | NA | TRBV5-5 | CASSLSLWGVGAGNTEAFF | TGTGCCAGCAGCTTGTCCTTGTGGGGTGTTGGGGCTGGGAACACTGAAGCTTTCTTT
TRBJ1-1 | NA | NA | TRBV3-1/TRBV3-2 | CASSQDGLRVMNTEAFF | TGTGCCAGCAGCCAAGATGGCCTGAGGGTAATGAACACTGAAGCTTTCTTT
TRBJ2-7 | NA | NA | TRBV12-3/TRBV12-4 | CASSRTAYEQYF | TGTGCCAGCAGTAGGACAGCCTACGAGCAGTACTTC
TRBJ2-6 | TRBD2 | NA | TRBV9 | CASSPGLAGETGANVLTF | TGTGCCAGCAGCCCAGGACTAGCGGGAGAGACTGGGGCCAACGTCCTGACTTTC
TRBJ2-7 | TRBD1 | NA | TRBV4-3 | CASSRGDRSYEQYF | TGCGCCAGCAGCCGGGGGGACAGGAGCTACGAGCAGTACTTC
TRBJ1-2 | NA | NA | TRBV28 | CASSLLARGSRDGYTF | TGTGCCAGCAGTTTATTGGCCCGGGGGAGTCGGGATGGCTACACCTTC
TRBJ2-2 | TRBD1 | NA | TRBV11-1 | CASSLRRDRATGELFF | TGTGCCAGCAGCTTACGACGGGACAGGGCCACCGGGGAGCTGTTTTTT
TRBJ2-3 | NA | NA | TRBV14 | CASSQEPRITDTQYF | TGTGCCAGCAGCCAAGAACCCAGGATCACAGATACGCAGTATTTT
TRBJ1-4 | NA | NA | TRBV30 | CAWSVLSRVPNEKLFF | TGTGCCTGGAGTGTACTATCGAGGGTGCCAAATGAAAAACTGTTTTTT
TRBJ2-2 | NA | NA | TRBV18 | CASSPRHAGELFF | TGTGCCAGCTCACCGAGACACGCCGGGGAGCTGTTTTTT
TRBJ1-2 | TRBD1 | NA | TRBV14 | CASSPLTGAYGYTF | TGTGCCAGCAGTCCACTTACAGGGGCGTATGGCTACACCTTC
TRBJ1-2 | NA | NA | TRBV5-5 | CASSWAQGLGYGYTF | TGTGCCAGCAGCTGGGCACAGGGATTAGGGTATGGCTACACCTTC
TRBJ2-3 | TRBD1 | NA | TRBV10-3 | CAIRDRSTDTQYF | TGTGCCATCCGGGACAGGTCTACAGATACGCAGTATTTT
TRBJ1-5 | NA | NA | TRBV6-5 | CASSYSQGNQPQHF | TGTGCCAGCAGTTACTCCCAGGGGAATCAGCCCCAGCATTTT
TRBJ1-3 | NA | NA | TRBV7-8 | CASSGGGSGNTIYF | TGTGCCAGCAGCGGCGGGGGCTCTGGAAACACCATATATTTT
TRBJ2-3 | TRBD2 | NA | TRBV5-1 | CASSLFTSGGKSTDTQYF | TGCGCCAGCAGCTTGTTTACTAGCGGGGGAAAAAGCACAGATACGCAGTATTTT
TRBJ1-4 | NA | NA | TRBV27 | CASRPIDSEEKLFF | TGTGCCAGCAGACCGATCGACAGTGAGGAAAAACTGTTTTTT
TRBJ2-7 | TRBD2 | NA | TRBV30 | CAWSVRASGGAKSYEQYF | TGTGCCTGGAGTGTAAGGGCTAGCGGGGGGGCCAAGTCCTACGAGCAGTACTTC
TRBJ1-1 | NA | NA | TRBV19 | CASSISWGRTEAFF | TGTGCCAGTAGTATATCTTGGGGCCGGACTGAAGCTTTCTTT
TRBJ1-5 | NA | NA | TRBV28 | CASSSNRVLGPQHF | TGTGCCAGCAGTTCTAACAGGGTACTAGGGCCCCAGCATTTT
TRBJ2-6 | NA | NA | TRBV19 | CASSMTGTHSGANVLTF | TGTGCCAGTAGTATGACAGGGACTCACTCTGGGGCCAACGTCCTGACTTTC
TRBJ2-1 | TRBD2 | NA | TRBV19 | CASSALAGGPYNEQFF | TGTGCCAGTAGTGCCCTAGCGGGAGGGCCCTACAATGAGCAGTTCTTC
TRBJ1-4 | NA | few | TRBV4-2 | CASSPRPGDEKLFF | TGTGCCAGCAGCCCTAGGCCCGGGGATGAAAAACTGTTTTTT
TRBJ1-2 | TRBD1 | NA | TRBV19 | CASSNEARDRDRYGYTF | TGTGCCAGTAGTAACGAAGCCCGGGACAGGGATCGGTATGGCTACACCTTC
TRBJ1-6 | TRBD1 | NA | TRBV6-5 | CASRPSGGFNSPLHF | TGTGCCAGCAGACCATCAGGGGGCTTTAATTCACCCCTCCACTTT